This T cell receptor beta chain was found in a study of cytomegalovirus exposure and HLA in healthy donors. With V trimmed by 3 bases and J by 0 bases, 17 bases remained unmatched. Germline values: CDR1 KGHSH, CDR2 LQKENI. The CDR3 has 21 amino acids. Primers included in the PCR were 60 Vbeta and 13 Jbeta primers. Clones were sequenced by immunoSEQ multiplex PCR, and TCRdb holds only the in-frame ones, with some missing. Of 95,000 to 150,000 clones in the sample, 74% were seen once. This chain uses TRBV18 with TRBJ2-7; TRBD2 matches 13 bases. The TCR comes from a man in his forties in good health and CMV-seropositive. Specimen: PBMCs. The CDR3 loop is CASSPGLAGDPVGSISYEQYF. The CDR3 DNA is TGTGCCAGCTCACCCGGACTAGCGGGAGATCCCGTGGGGTCGATCTCCTACGAGCAGTACTTC.